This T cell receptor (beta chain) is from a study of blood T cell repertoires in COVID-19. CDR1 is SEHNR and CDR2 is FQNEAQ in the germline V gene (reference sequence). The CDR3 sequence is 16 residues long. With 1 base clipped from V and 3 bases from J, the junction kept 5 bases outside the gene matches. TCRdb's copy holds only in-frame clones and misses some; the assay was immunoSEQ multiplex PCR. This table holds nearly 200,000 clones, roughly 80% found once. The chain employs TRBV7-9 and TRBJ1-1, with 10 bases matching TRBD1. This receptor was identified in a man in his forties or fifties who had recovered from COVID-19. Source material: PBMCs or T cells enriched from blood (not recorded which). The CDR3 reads CASSLGGTGAYTEAFF. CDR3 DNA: TGTGCCAGCAGCTTAGGAGGGACAGGGGCTTACACTGAAGCTTTCTTT.